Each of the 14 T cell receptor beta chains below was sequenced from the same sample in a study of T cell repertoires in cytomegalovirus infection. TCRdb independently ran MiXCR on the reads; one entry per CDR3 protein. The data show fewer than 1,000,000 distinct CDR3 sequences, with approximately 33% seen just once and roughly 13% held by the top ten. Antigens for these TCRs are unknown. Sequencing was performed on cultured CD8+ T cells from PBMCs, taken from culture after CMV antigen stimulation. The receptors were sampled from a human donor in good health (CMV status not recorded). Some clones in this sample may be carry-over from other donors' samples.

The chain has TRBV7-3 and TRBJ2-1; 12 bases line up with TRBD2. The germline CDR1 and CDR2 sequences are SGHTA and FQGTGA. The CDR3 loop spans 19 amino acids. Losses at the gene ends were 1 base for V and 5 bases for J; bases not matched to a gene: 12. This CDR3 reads CASSLKGVLAGGVDNEQFF. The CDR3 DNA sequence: TGTGCCAGCAGCTTAAAAGGGGTACTAGCGGGGGGTGTTGACAATGAGCAGTTCTTC.

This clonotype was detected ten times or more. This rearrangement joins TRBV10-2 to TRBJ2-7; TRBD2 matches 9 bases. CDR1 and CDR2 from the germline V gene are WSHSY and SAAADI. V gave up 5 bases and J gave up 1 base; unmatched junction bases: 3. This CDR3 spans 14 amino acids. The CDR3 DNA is TGCGCCAGCAGTCCGGCGGGGGGGTCCTACGAGCAGTACTTC. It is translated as CASSPAGGSYEQYF.

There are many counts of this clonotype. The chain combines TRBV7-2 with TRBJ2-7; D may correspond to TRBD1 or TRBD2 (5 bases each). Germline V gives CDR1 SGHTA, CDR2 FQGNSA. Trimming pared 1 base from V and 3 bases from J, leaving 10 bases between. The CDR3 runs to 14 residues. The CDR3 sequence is CASSLGGVGYEQYF. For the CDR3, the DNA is TGTGCCAGCAGCTTAGGAGGGGTTGGCTACGAGCAGTACTTC.

CDR3 bases: TGTGCCACCAGTGATTTGATCAGCCCATACGGCGCAGATACGCAGTATTTT. Protein product: CATSDLISPYGADTQYF. The chain combines TRBV24-1 with TRBJ2-3; D uncertain. The CDR3 spans 17 residues. The V gene's germline CDR1 is KGHDR and CDR2 SFDVKD. Trimming pared 0 bases from V and 4 bases from J, leaving 16 bases between.

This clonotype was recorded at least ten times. CDR3 sequence (DNA): TGTGCCAGCATCTCCGGGACTAGCGGAAACAATGAGCAGTTCTTC. Its translation: CASISGTSGNNEQFF. The V gene is TRBV7-2, the J gene TRBJ2-1, with TRBD2 matching 11 bases. From germline, CDR1 is SGHTA and CDR2 FQGNSA. V lost 7 bases, J lost 5 bases, and 7 bases stayed unmatched. This CDR3 has 15 amino acids.

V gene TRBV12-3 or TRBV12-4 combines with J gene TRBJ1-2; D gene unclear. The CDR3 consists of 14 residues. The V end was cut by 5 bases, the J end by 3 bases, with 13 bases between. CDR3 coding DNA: TGTGCCAGCAGTCGCAGGTCGGCGCACTATGGCTACACCTTC. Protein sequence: CASSRRSAHYGYTF.

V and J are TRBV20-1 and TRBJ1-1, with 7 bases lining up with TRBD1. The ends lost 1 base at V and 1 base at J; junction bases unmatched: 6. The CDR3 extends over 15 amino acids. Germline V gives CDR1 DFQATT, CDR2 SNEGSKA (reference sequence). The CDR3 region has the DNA TGCAGTGCTAGAGCCGAGGGGGCTGCGAACACTGAAGCTTTCTTT. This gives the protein CSARAEGAANTEAFF.

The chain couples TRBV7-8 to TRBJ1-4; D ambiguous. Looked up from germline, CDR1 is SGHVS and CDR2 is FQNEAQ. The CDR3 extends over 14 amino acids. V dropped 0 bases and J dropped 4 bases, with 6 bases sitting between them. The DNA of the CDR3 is TGTGCCAGCAGCTTAGCTTTCTTTAATGAAAAACTGTTTTTT. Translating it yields CASSLAFFNEKLFF.

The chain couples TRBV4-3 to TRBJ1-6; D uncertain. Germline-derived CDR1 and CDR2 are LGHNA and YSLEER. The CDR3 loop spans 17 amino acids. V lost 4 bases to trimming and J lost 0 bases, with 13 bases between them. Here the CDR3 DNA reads TGCGCCAGCAGCCGATCAGAGGACCGCTCCTATAATTCACCCCTCCACTTT. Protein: CASSRSEDRSYNSPLHF.

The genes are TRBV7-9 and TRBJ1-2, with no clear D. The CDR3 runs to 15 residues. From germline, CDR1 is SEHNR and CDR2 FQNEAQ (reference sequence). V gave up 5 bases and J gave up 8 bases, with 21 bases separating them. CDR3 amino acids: CASSQGADLRWGYTF. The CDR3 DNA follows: TGTGCCAGCAGCCAAGGAGCCGATCTCCGTTGGGGCTACACCTTC.

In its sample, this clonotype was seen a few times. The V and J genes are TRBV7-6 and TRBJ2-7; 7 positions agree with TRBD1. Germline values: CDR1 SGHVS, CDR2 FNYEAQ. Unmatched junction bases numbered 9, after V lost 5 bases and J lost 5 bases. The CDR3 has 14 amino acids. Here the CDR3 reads CASSPQGSSHEQYF. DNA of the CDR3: TGTGCCAGCAGCCCACAGGGGAGTAGCCACGAGCAGTACTTC.

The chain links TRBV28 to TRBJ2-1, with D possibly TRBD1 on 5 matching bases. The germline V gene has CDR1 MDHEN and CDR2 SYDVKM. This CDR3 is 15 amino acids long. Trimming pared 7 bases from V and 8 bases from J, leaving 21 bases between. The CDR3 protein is CASKGRAPLGDEQFF. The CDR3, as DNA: TGTGCCAGCAAGGGCAGGGCCCCCCTTGGGGATGAGCAGTTCTTC.

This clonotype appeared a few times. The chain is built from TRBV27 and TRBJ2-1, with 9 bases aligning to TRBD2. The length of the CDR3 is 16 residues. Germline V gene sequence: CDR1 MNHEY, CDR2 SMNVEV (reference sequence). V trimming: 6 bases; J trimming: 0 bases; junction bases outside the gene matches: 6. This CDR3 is CASSLLAGNSYNEQFF. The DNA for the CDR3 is TGTGCCAGCAGCCTCCTAGCGGGGAACTCCTACAATGAGCAGTTCTTC.

The CDR3 bases are TGTGCCAGCAGCTCCACAGGGGGTAGAGACAATGAGCAGTTCTTC. The encoded protein is CASSSTGGRDNEQFF. The rearrangement uses TRBV7-6 and TRBJ2-1, with 8 bases aligning to TRBD1. From germline, CDR1 is SGHVS and CDR2 FNYEAQ. The CDR3 runs 15 residues. V gave up 4 bases and J gave up 5 bases; unmatched junction bases: 7.